This entry lists 10 T cell receptor beta chains sequenced from one sample in a study of CD8 T cells in Susac syndrome. An input of roughly 0.5 to 1 ug of RNA was subjected to reverse transcription using random hexamers. In TCRdb, the immunoSEQ multiplex PCR reads were re-called with MiXCR into one record per CDR3 protein. The sample records 130,000 or so distinct CDR3 sequences, 94% being singletons. The sequenced sample consisted of CD4+ T cells from PBMCs. The source of these receptors is a human donor in good health.

The V and J genes are TRBV29-1 and TRBJ2-2; D perhaps matches TRBD1 (7 bases). There are 15 residues in the CDR3. Germline values: CDR1 SQVTM, CDR2 ANQGSEA. The germline V and J ends were trimmed by 2 bases and 6 bases, with 16 bases remaining between them. The chain's CDR3 is CSVETQGGGSGELFF. The DNA for the CDR3 is TGCAGCGTTGAAACGCAGGGGGGTGGTTCCGGGGAGCTGTTTTTT.

The chain carries TRBV3-1 and TRBJ2-1; D unresolved. V was pared by 1 base and J by 9 bases, with 7 bases between. The CDR3 is 12 residues long. The germline V gene has CDR1 LGHDT and CDR2 YNNKEL (reference sequence). The DNA for the CDR3 is TGTGCCAGCAGCCAAGTCGGGCTTGAGCAGTTCTTC. Protein product: CASSQVGLEQFF.

In its sample, this clonotype was seen a few times. The V call is TRBV20-1, the J call TRBJ2-7; tentatively, D is TRBD2 (7 bases). Trimming stripped 0 bases from V and 3 bases from J, with 12 bases between. Germline-derived CDR1 and CDR2 are DFQATT and SNEGSKA (reference sequence). The CDR3 contains 14 residues. CDR3 loop: CSARDQGGGYEQYF. CDR3 nucleotides: TGCAGTGCTAGAGATCAGGGAGGGGGCTACGAGCAGTACTTC.

This clonotype showed up just once. This chain uses TRBV6-5 with TRBJ2-1; the D is unclear. CDR1 is MNHEY, CDR2 SVGAGI, per germline. The CDR3 totals 18 residues. V shed 2 bases and J shed 3 bases, with 20 bases lying between them. Here the CDR3 reads CASSYTRPWAAVYNEQFF. The CDR3 nucleotides are TGTGCCAGCAGTTACACACGCCCGTGGGCGGCTGTCTACAATGAGCAGTTCTTC.

The chain recombines TRBV3-1 with TRBJ1-3, with TRBD1 as a possible D gene (5 bases). The CDR3 has 14 residues. Trimming shortened V by 0 bases and J by 7 bases, and 10 bases separated the two germline ends. Germline assignment: CDR1 LGHDT and CDR2 YNNKEL (reference sequence). In DNA, the CDR3 is TGTGCCAGCAGCCAAGACAGGGTTCGGAACACCATATATTTT. Its translation is CASSQDRVRNTIYF.

The V gene is TRBV6-2 or TRBV6-3, the J gene TRBJ2-2; perhaps D is TRBD1 or TRBD2 (5 bases each). The CDR3 extends over 15 amino acids. V was shortened by 2 bases and J by 6 bases, with 13 bases between the two germline ends. Germline V CDR1 and CDR2: MNHEY, SVGEGT. CDR3 protein: CASSYGLGQAGELFF. The CDR3 DNA is TGTGCCAGCAGTTACGGACTGGGGCAGGCCGGGGAGCTGTTTTTT.

This chain uses TRBV7-2 with TRBJ2-7, with a weak D call TRBD1 (6 bases). The V gene lost 6 bases and the J gene lost 4 bases, with 7 bases spanning the gap. CDR3 length: 11 residues. Germline CDR1 reads SGHTA; CDR2 reads FQGNSA. The DNA for the CDR3 is TGTGCCAGCAGGCAGGGGTACGAGCAGTACTTC. It encodes CASRQGYEQYF.

The genes are TRBV25-1 and TRBJ1-1; no reliable D call. Germline loops: CDR1 MGHDK, CDR2 SYGVNS. Trimming pared 3 bases from V and 7 bases from J, leaving 12 bases between. CDR3 length: 13 amino acids. DNA for the CDR3: TGTGCCAGCAGTGACCTCCAGACTTATGAAGCTTTCTTT. Translation gives CASSDLQTYEAFF.

The chain links TRBV12-3 or TRBV12-4 to TRBJ2-7; 7 bases map to TRBD1. V shed 6 bases and J 6 bases; nucleotides not matched to a gene: 11. The CDR3 spans 14 residues. This CDR3 reads CASSPGQEVGEQYF. CDR3 sequence (DNA): TGTGCCAGCAGCCCCGGACAGGAAGTTGGCGAGCAGTACTTC.

The gene calls are TRBV3-1 and TRBJ2-3, with 8 bases matching TRBD1. V shed 5 bases, J shed 1 base, and the junction held 5 bases outside the gene matches. CDR1 is LGHDT, CDR2 YNNKEL, per germline (reference sequence). This CDR3 spans 15 amino acids. CDR3 in amino acids: CASSETGGGTDTQYF. In DNA form, the CDR3 reads TGTGCCAGCAGCGAAACAGGGGGAGGCACAGATACGCAGTATTTT.